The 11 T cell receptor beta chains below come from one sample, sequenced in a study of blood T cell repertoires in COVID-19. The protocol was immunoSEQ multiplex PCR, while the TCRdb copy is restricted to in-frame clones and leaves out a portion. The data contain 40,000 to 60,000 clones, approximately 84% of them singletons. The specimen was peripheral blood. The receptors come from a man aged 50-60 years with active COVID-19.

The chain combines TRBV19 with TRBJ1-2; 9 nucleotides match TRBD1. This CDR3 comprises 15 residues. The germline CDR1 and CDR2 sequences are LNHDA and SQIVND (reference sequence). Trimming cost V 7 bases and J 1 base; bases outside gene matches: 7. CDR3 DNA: TGTGCCAGTACGGACAGGGGACACGGTAACTATGGCTACACCTTC. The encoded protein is CASTDRGHGNYGYTF. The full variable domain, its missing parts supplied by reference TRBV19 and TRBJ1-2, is DGGITQSPKYLFRKEGQNVTLSCEQNLNHDAMYWYRQDPGQGLRLIYYSQIVNDFQKGDIAEGYSVSREKKESFPLTVTSAQKNPTAFYLCASTDRGHGNYGYTFGSGTRLTVV.

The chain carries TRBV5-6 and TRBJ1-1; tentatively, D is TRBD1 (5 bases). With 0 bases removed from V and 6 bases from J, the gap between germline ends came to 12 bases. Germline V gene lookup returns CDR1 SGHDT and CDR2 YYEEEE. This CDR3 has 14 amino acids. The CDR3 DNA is TGTGCCAGCAGCTTGGGCTGGGGGGATCCTGAAGCTTTCTTT. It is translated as CASSLGWGDPEAFF.

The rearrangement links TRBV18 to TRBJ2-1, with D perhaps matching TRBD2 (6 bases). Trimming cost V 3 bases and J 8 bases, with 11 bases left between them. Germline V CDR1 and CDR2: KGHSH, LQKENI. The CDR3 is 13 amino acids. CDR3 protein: CASSPPSADEQFF. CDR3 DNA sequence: TGTGCCAGCTCACCGCCTAGCGCAGATGAGCAGTTCTTC.

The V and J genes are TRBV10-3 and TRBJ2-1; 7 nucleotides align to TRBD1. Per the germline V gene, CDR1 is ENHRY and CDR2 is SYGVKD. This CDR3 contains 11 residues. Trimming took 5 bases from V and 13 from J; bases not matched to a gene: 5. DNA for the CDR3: TGTGCCATCAGTTACGGACAGGACCAGTTCTTC. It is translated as CAISYGQDQFF.

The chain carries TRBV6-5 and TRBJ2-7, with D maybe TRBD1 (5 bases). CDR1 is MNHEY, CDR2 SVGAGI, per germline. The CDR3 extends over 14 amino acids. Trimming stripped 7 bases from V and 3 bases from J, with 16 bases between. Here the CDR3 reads CASTSVPQGYEQYF. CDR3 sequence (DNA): TGTGCCAGCACCTCTGTGCCCCAGGGCTACGAGCAGTACTTC.

CDR3: CASSNGQGSQPQHF. The CDR3, as DNA: TGTGCCAGCAGTAACGGACAGGGAAGTCAGCCCCAGCATTTT. This chain uses TRBV28 with TRBJ1-5; 8 bases match TRBD1. The V gene end was trimmed by 5 bases and the J gene end by 6 bases; junction bases not matched to a gene: 6. The germline V gene has CDR1 MDHEN and CDR2 SYDVKM. The CDR3 length is 14 residues.

CDR3 coding DNA: TGTGCCAGCAGTGACACTAGCGGGGGGGCCTACAATGAGCAGTTCTTC. Residues: CASSDTSGGAYNEQFF. The rearrangement joins TRBV2 to TRBJ2-1, with TRBD2 matching over 13 bases. CDR1 and CDR2 from the germline V gene are SNHLY and FYNNEI. V shed 3 bases, J shed 2 bases, and the junction held 1 base outside the gene matches. CDR3 length equals 16 residues.

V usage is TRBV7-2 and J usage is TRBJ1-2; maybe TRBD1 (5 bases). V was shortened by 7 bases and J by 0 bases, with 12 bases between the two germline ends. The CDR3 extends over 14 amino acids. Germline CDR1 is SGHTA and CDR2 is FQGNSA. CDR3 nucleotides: TGTGCCAGCAACCCCCCGGGGGCTAACTATGGCTACACCTTC. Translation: CASNPPGANYGYTF.

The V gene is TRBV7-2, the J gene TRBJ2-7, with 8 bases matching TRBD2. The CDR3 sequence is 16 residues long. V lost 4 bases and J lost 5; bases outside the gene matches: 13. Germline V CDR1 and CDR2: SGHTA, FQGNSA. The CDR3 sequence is CASSSEVGGGSNEQYF. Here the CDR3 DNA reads TGTGCCAGCAGCTCCGAAGTGGGCGGGGGGTCAAACGAGCAGTACTTC.

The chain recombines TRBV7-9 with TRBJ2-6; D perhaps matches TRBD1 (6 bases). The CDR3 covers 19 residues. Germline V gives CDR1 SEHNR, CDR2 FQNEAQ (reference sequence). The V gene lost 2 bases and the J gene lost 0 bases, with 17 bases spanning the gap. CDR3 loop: CASSLMMGASASGANVLTF. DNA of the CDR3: TGTGCCAGCAGCTTAATGATGGGGGCGTCTGCCTCTGGGGCCAACGTCCTGACTTTC.

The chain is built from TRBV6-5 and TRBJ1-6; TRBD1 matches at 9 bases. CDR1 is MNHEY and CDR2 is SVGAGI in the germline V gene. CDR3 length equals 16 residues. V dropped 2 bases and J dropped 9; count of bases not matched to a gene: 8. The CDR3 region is CASSYQYMGQGSPLHF. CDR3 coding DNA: TGTGCCAGCAGTTACCAATACATGGGACAGGGTTCACCCCTCCACTTT.